The T cell receptor beta chain described here comes from a study of blood T cell repertoires in COVID-19. Overall study: The United States, Italy and Spain supplied acute and convalescent COVID-19 samples. From T cells, B-cell-depleted T cells, or PBMCs came the material, which was cDNA or gDNA.

CDR1 and CDR2 (germline): LGHNA, YNFKEQ. J was trimmed by 10 bases and V by 1 base; bases with no gene match: 9. CDR3 length equals 16 residues. Original processing notes: From reference gene primer amplification, estimates of nucleated cell counts were derived. Assay used: immunoSEQ multiplex PCR; TCRdb lists only in-frame clones, some missing. D and trimming come from the DNA, and the V and J calls and clone size come from that table. Here the sample spans 650,000 to 800,000 clones, 85% to 90% being singletons. Specimen: peripheral blood. The chain couples TRBV4-2 to TRBJ2-4, with TRBD2 matching 11 bases. This clonotype originated in a woman under 30 with acute or convalescent COVID-19. The CDR3 here is CASSQVPSGGLGIQYF. In DNA form, the CDR3 reads TGTGCCAGCAGCCAAGTCCCTAGCGGGGGGCTCGGGATTCAGTACTTC.